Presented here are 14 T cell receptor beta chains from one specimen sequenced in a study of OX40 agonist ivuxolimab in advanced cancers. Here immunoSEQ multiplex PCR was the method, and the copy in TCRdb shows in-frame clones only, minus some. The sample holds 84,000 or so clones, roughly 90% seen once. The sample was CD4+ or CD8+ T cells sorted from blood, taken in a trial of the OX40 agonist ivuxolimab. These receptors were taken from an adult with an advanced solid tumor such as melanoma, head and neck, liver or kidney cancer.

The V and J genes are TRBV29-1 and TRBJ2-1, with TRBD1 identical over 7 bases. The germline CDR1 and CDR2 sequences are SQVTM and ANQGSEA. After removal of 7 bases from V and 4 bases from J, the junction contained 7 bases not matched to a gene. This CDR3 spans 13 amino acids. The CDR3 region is CSAGTESYNEQFF. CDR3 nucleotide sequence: TGCAGCGCCGGGACAGAGTCGTACAATGAGCAGTTCTTC.

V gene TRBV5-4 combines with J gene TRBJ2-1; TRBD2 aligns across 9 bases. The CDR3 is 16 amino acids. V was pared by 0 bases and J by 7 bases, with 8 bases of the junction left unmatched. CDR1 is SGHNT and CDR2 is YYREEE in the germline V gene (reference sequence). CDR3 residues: CASSLGKRGAGNEQFF. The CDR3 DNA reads TGTGCCAGCAGCTTGGGAAAGCGGGGGGCTGGGAATGAGCAGTTCTTC.

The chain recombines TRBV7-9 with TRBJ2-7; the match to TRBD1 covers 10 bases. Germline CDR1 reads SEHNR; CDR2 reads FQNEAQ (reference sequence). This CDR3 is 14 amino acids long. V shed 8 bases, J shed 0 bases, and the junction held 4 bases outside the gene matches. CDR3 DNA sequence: TGTGCCAGCGGGCGGGACAGGGGCTCCTACGAGCAGTACTTC. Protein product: CASGRDRGSYEQYF.

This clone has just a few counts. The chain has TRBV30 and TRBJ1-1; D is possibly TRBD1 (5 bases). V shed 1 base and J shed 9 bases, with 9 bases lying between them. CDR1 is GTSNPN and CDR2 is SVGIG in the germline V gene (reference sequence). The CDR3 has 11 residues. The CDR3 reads CAWSAGTKAFF. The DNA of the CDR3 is TGTGCCTGGAGTGCTGGGACGAAAGCTTTCTTT.

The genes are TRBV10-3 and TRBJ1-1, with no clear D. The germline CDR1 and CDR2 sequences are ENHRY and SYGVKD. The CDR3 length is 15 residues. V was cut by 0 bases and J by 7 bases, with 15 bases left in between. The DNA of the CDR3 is TGTGCCATCAGTGAGTCGACAACGTATGGCGGTGAAGCTTTCTTT. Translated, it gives CAISESTTYGGEAFF.

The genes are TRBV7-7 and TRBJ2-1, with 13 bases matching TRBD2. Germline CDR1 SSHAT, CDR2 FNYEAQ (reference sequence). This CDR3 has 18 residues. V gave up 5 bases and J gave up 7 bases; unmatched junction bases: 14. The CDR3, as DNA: TGTGCCAGCAGCCCACTAGCGGGGGGGAGAGGAATCCAAAATGAGCAGTTCTTC. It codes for CASSPLAGGRGIQNEQFF.

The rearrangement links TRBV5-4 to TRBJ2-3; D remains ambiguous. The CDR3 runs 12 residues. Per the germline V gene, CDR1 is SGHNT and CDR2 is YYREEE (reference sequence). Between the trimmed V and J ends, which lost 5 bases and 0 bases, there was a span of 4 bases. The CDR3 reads CASSPSTDTQYF. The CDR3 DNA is TGTGCCAGCAGTCCAAGCACAGATACGCAGTATTTT.

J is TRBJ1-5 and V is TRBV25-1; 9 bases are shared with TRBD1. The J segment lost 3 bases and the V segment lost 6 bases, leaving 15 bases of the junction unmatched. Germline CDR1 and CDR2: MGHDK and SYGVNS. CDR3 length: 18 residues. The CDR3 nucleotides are TGTGCCAGCAGCACAATACCGGGACAGGGAAATGACAATCAGCCCCAGCATTTT. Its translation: CASSTIPGQGNDNQPQHF.

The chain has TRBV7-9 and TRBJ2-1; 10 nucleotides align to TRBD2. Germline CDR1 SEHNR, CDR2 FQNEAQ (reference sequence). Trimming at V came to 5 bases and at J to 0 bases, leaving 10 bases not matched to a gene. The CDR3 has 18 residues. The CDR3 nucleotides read TGTGCCAGCAGCCCGATTCCTAGCGGGGGCTTCTCCTACAATGAGCAGTTCTTC. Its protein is CASSPIPSGGFSYNEQFF. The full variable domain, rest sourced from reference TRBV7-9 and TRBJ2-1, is DTGVSQNPRHKITKRGQNVTFRCDPISEHNRLYWYRQTLGQGPEFLTYFQNEAQLEKSRLLSDRFSAERPKGSFSTLEIQRTEQGDSAMYLCASSPIPSGGFSYNEQFFGPGTRLTVL.

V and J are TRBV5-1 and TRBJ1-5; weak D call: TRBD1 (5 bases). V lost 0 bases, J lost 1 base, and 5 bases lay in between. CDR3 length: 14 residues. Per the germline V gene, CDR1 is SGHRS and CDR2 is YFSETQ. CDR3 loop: CASSLDRSNQPQHF. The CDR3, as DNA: TGCGCCAGCAGCTTGGACAGGAGCAATCAGCCCCAGCATTTT. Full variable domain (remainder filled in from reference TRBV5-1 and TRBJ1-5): KAGVTQTPRYLIKTRGQQVTLSCSPISGHRSVSWYQQTPGQGLQFLFEYFSETQRNKGNFPGRFSGRQFSNSRSEMNVSTLELGDSALYLCASSLDRSNQPQHFGDGTRLSIL.

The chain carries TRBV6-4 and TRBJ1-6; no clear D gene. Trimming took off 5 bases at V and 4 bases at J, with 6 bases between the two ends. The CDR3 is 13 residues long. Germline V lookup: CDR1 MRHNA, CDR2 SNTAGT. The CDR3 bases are TGTGCCAGCAGTCTTCGATATAATTCACCCCTCCACTTT. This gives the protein CASSLRYNSPLHF.

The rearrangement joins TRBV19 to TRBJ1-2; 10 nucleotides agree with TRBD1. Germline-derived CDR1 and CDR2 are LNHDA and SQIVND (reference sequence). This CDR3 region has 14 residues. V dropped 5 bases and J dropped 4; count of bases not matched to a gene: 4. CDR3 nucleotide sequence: TGTGCCAGTAGTCGGGGACAGGGGACCTATGGCTACACCTTC. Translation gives CASSRGQGTYGYTF.

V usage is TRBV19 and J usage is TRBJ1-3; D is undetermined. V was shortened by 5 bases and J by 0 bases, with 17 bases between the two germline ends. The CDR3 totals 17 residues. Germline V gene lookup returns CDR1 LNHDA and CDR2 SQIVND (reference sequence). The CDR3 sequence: CASSRRVLLSSGNTIYF. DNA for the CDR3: TGTGCCAGTAGTCGCCGTGTTCTCCTCAGCTCTGGAAACACCATATATTTT.

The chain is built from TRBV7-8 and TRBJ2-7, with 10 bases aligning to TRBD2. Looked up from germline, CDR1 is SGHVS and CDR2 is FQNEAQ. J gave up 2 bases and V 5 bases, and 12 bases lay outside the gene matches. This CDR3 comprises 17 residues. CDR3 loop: CASSIRGLAGAPYEQYF. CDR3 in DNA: TGTGCCAGCAGCATCCGTGGGCTAGCGGGGGCCCCCTACGAGCAGTACTTC.